These 22 T cell receptor beta chains were all obtained from the same sample, sequenced in a study of blood T cell repertoires in COVID-19. Profiled with immunoSEQ multiplex PCR; TCRdb holds only in-frame clones, not every one. Of hundreds of thousands of clones in the sample, around 85% were seen once. The sequencing sample was made of peripheral blood. Every receptor here comes from a middle-aged man with active or convalescent COVID-19.

V gene TRBV6-1 combines with J gene TRBJ2-5; D not certain. The CDR3 consists of 14 residues. V shed 3 bases and J shed 1 base, with 9 bases lying between them. The V gene's germline CDR1 is MNHNS and CDR2 SASEGT. DNA of the CDR3: TGTGCCAGCAGTGATTTAAGCCCCCAAGAGACCCAGTACTTC. Its translation is CASSDLSPQETQYF.

V and J are TRBV5-4 and TRBJ2-2, with a possible D match to TRBD2 (6 bases). Germline CDR1 SGHNT, CDR2 YYREEE (reference sequence). V shed 0 bases and J shed 1 base, with 13 bases lying between them. There are 17 residues in the CDR3. CDR3 in amino acids: CASSLEMGRENTGELFF. The DNA of the CDR3 is TGTGCCAGCAGCTTGGAGATGGGGCGGGAGAACACCGGGGAGCTGTTTTTT.

This rearrangement joins TRBV10-3 to TRBJ1-5; D possibly corresponds to TRBD1 (6 bases). The ends were cut back, 0 bases at V and 11 bases at J, with 8 bases in the middle. The CDR3 contains 12 residues. In germline, CDR1 is ENHRY, CDR2 SYGVKD. The CDR3, as DNA: TGTGCCATCAGTGAGTCGAGGGACACCCAGCATTTT. Residues: CAISESRDTQHF.

The V and J genes are TRBV5-6 and TRBJ2-1, with unresolved D. The germline V gene encodes CDR1 SGHDT and CDR2 YYEEEE. V lost 3 bases to trimming and J lost 3 bases, with 13 bases between them. The CDR3 totals 15 residues. The CDR3: CASSSSPLVYNEQFF. CDR3 in DNA: TGTGCCAGCAGCTCCTCCCCTTTAGTCTACAATGAGCAGTTCTTC.

The V and J genes are TRBV7-9 and TRBJ1-6; unclear D gene. Germline lookup yields CDR1 SEHNR and CDR2 FQNEAQ (reference sequence). Between the trimmed V and J ends, which lost 3 bases and 7 bases, there was a span of 7 bases. CDR3 length equals 13 residues. CDR3 sequence reads: CASSFFENSPLHF. The CDR3 DNA sequence: TGTGCCAGCAGCTTTTTCGAGAATTCACCCCTCCACTTT.

This sequence joins TRBV2 and TRBJ1-2; D remains unclear. Germline CDR1 SNHLY, CDR2 FYNNEI. The length of the CDR3 is 14 residues. V was shortened by 2 bases and J by 10 bases, with 17 bases between the two germline ends. CDR3 in amino acids: CASSELPGITSYTF. CDR3 nucleotide sequence: TGTGCCAGCAGTGAACTTCCGGGGATTACGTCCTACACCTTC. The whole variable domain, remainder taken from reference TRBV2 and TRBJ1-2, is EPEVTQTPSHQVTQMGQEVILRCVPISNHLYFYWYRQILGQKVEFLVSFYNNEISEKSEIFDDQFSVERPDGSNFTLKIRSTKLEDSAMYFCASSELPGITSYTFGSGTRLTVV.

There are a few counts of this clone. The chain links TRBV2 to TRBJ1-5, with TRBD1 matching 7 bases. With V trimmed by 6 bases and J by 0 bases, 5 bases remained unmatched. CDR3 length: 15 residues. CDR1 and CDR2 (germline): SNHLY, FYNNEI. The CDR3 DNA reads as TGTGCCAGCAGGCCGACAGGGTTTAGCAATCAGCCCCAGCATTTT. Translating gives CASRPTGFSNQPQHF. Full variable domain (rest looked up from reference TRBV2 and TRBJ1-5): EPEVTQTPSHQVTQMGQEVILRCVPISNHLYFYWYRQILGQKVEFLVSFYNNEISEKSEIFDDQFSVERPDGSNFTLKIRSTKLEDSAMYFCASRPTGFSNQPQHFGDGTRLSIL.

J is TRBJ2-5 and V is TRBV28; no reliable D call. This CDR3 has 11 residues. The germline V gene encodes CDR1 MDHEN and CDR2 SYDVKM. Trimming removed 5 bases at V and 2 bases at J, with 3 bases between. CDR3 loop: CASSLQETQYF. DNA of the CDR3: TGTGCCAGCAGTCTACAAGAGACCCAGTACTTC.

The rearrangement joins TRBV5-1 to TRBJ2-1; TRBD2 agrees at 11 bases. With 0 bases clipped from V and 6 bases from J, the junction kept 5 bases outside the gene matches. CDR1 SGHRS and CDR2 YFSETQ come from the germline V gene. The CDR3 covers 16 residues. For the CDR3, the DNA is TGCGCCAGCAGCTTGGCAGCCGGGACTAGCGGCAATGAGCAGTTCTTC. It is translated as CASSLAAGTSGNEQFF.

V usage is TRBV6-6 and J usage is TRBJ1-4; 8 bases align to TRBD1. CDR1 is MNHNY, CDR2 SVGAGI, per germline (reference sequence). The CDR3 extends over 15 amino acids. V shed 8 bases and J 8 bases; nucleotides not matched to a gene: 13. The CDR3 coding sequence is TGTGCCAGCGGGCCAGGGGGCACCGCTGGGGAAAAACTGTTTTTT. The encoded protein is CASGPGGTAGEKLFF.

Points on this clone: Different DNA sequences within this sample yield the same CDR3. The chain couples TRBV27 to TRBJ1-1; D remains unclear. Germline assignment: CDR1 MNHEY and CDR2 SMNVEV (reference sequence). V lost 2 bases to trimming and J lost 4 bases, with 8 bases between them. The CDR3 has 13 residues. The CDR3 DNA follows: TGTGCCAGCAGTTTAGGCCGAGGCACTGAAGCTTTCTTT. Protein sequence: CASSLGRGTEAFF.

This chain connects TRBV11-2 to TRBJ2-1, with a possible D match to TRBD1 (6 bases). The CDR3 consists of 15 residues. Germline V gene lookup returns CDR1 SGHAT and CDR2 FQNNGV. Trimming took off 6 bases at V and 7 bases at J, with 19 bases between the two ends. The CDR3 loop reads CASSRRQGTWNEQFF. CDR3 sequence (DNA): TGTGCCAGCAGTCGAAGGCAGGGGACCTGGAATGAGCAGTTCTTC.

The chain recombines TRBV18 with TRBJ2-5; D is perhaps TRBD1 (5 bases). The V and J ends lost 5 bases and 1 base respectively, with 8 bases between them. Germline CDR1 and CDR2: KGHSH and LQKENI. The CDR3 is 13 amino acids. CDR3 amino acids: CASSSGLQETQYF. The CDR3 nucleotides are TGTGCCAGCTCATCAGGGCTCCAAGAGACCCAGTACTTC.

The J gene is TRBJ2-7, the V gene TRBV9; maybe TRBD1 (5 bases). The CDR3 spans 14 residues. Trimming left V 4 bases short and J 6 bases short, with 17 bases between. CDR1 SGDLS and CDR2 YYNGEE come from the germline V gene. The CDR3 DNA sequence: TGTGCCAGCAGCCGCGCGGTGGGCCAGGGCGAGCAGTACTTC. Its protein product is CASSRAVGQGEQYF.

The V and J genes are TRBV27 and TRBJ2-5, with unresolved D. V gave up 4 bases and J gave up 2 bases, with 11 bases separating them. This CDR3 spans 14 amino acids. Germline-derived CDR1 and CDR2 are MNHEY and SMNVEV (reference sequence). CDR3 in amino acids: CASSSMSLQETQYF. The CDR3 nucleotides read TGTGCCAGCAGTTCCATGAGTCTTCAAGAGACCCAGTACTTC.

This chain joins TRBV19 and TRBJ1-2; TRBD1 aligns across 8 bases. V lost 3 bases to trimming and J lost 7 bases; unmatched junction nucleotides: 10. The CDR3 length is 15 residues. Germline CDR1 reads LNHDA; CDR2 reads SQIVND (reference sequence). CDR3 sequence (DNA): TGTGCCAGTAGTATCGGGGACAGGACTATGGGTGGCTACACCTTC. As protein: CASSIGDRTMGGYTF.

V and J are TRBV6-2 or TRBV6-3 and TRBJ1-2; TRBD1 is a possible D gene (5 bases). The V end was cut by 7 bases, the J end by 2 bases, with 17 bases between. The length of the CDR3 is 15 residues. Germline CDR1 is MNHEY and CDR2 is SVGEGT. CDR3 nucleotides: TGTGCCAGCAACCCATGGGAGGGGACGAACTATGGCTACACCTTC. This gives the protein CASNPWEGTNYGYTF.

The V and J genes are TRBV4-2 and TRBJ2-7; 7 nucleotides match TRBD2. The V and J ends lost 0 bases and 3 bases, in that order; junction bases with no gene match: 14. The CDR3 extends over 18 amino acids. The germline V gene encodes CDR1 LGHNA and CDR2 YNFKEQ. CDR3 DNA: TGTGCCAGCAGCCAAGAGGCCCGGGGGGAGGCGTTCGGCTACGAGCAGTACTTC. Protein: CASSQEARGEAFGYEQYF.

This sequence joins TRBV6-5 and TRBJ2-2; weak D call: TRBD2 (6 bases). The CDR3 covers 12 residues. V was cut by 5 bases and J by 6 bases, with 7 bases left in between. Germline V gene sequence: CDR1 MNHEY, CDR2 SVGAGI. The CDR3 reads CASSPGAGELFF. CDR3 nucleotides: TGTGCCAGCAGTCCGGGAGCCGGGGAGCTGTTTTTT.

The J gene is TRBJ1-4, the V gene TRBV7-8, with 9 bases lining up with TRBD1. CDR3 length: 16 amino acids. Germline CDR1 SGHVS, CDR2 FQNEAQ. The V segment lost 4 bases and the J segment 4 bases; nucleotides outside the gene matches: 7. This chain's CDR3 is CASSSSPGQGNEKLFF. The CDR3 DNA follows: TGTGCCAGCAGCTCTAGTCCGGGACAGGGTAATGAAAAACTGTTTTTT. Complete variable domain (other parts from reference TRBV7-8 and TRBJ1-4): GAGVSQSPRYKVAKRGQDVALRCDPISGHVSLFWYQQALGQGPEFLTYFQNEAQLDKSGLPSDRFFAERPEGSVSTLKIQRTQQEDSAVYLCASSSSPGQGNEKLFFGSGTQLSVL.

The chain uses TRBV7-9 and TRBJ2-3, with 11 bases that match TRBD2. V lost 3 bases to trimming and J lost 3 bases; unmatched junction nucleotides: 11. Germline V CDR1 and CDR2: SEHNR, FQNEAQ (reference sequence). This CDR3 contains 18 residues. The CDR3 DNA reads as TGTGCCAGCAGCTTTCCGACAGTGACTAGCGGGATAACAGATACGCAGTATTTT. Translated, it gives CASSFPTVTSGITDTQYF.

V gene TRBV12-5 combines with J gene TRBJ2-2; weak D call: TRBD1 (5 bases). V dropped 0 bases and J dropped 2 bases, with 16 bases sitting between them. CDR1 LGHNT and CDR2 FRNRAP come from the germline V gene. This CDR3 spans 18 amino acids. CDR3 in DNA: TGTGCTAGTGGTTTGGTAAGTAATCCAGGGAACAACACCGGGGAGCTGTTTTTT. This sequence encodes CASGLVSNPGNNTGELFF.